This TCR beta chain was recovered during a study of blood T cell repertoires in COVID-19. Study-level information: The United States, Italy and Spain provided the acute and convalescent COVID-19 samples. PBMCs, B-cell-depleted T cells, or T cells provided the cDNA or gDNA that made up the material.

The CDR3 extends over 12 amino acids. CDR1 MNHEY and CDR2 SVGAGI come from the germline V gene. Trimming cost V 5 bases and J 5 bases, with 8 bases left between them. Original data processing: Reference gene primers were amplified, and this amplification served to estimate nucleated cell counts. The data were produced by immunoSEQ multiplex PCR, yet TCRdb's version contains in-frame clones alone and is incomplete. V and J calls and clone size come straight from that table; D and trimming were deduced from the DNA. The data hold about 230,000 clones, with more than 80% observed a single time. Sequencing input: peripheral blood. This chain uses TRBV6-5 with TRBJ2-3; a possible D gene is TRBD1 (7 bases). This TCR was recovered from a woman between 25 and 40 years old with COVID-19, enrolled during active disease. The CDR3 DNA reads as TGTGCCAGCAGTCAGGGGGGAGATACGCAGTATTTT. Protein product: CASSQGGDTQYF.